This paragraph covers one T cell receptor beta chain sequence. The target antigen is unknown. Before any sequencing was done, the ViraFEST assay used viral peptide pools to expand antigen-specific CD4+ T cells. Isolation of CD4+ T cells took place after approximately 10 days of culture. According to the study, vaccine recipients showed no prior SARS-CoV-2 infection and negative nucleocapsid antibodies. PBMC cultures contained over 1.5 million cells per well, 8.5 to 10 IU/ml IL-2 and roughly 10 ug/ml peptides. The assay was immunoSEQ multiplex PCR, and TCRdb's table has in-frame clones only and misses some. The data contain roughly 41,000 clones, approximately 70% of them singletons. These data come from a study of vaccination effects on CD4 cells after COVID-19. Looking at the study overall: Vaccine administered to participants consisted of two doses of either BNT162b2 or mRNA-1273.

With V trimmed by 3 bases and J by 4 bases, 5 bases remained unmatched. The CDR3 runs to 14 residues. Per the germline V gene, CDR1 is SQVTM and CDR2 is ANQGSEA. Study-level points and caveats: The study got few convalescent patients and did not collect any early post-infection timepoints. Pronounced clonal contraction occurred in clones induced by infection and by vaccine late after vaccination.

The TCR was taken from a human donor who received a COVID-19 vaccine. The chain joins TRBV29-1 to TRBJ2-3, with 9 positions matching TRBD2. The sequencing here drew on CD4+ T cells from PBMCs cultured with HCoV-OC43 spike peptides, taken before COVID-19 vaccination. Noted subset: HCoV-OC43 spike overlapping peptide pool stimulation. The CDR3 DNA reads as TGCAGCGTTGATGGGCGGGAGGGGGCAGATACGCAGTATTTT. Its protein is CSVDGREGADTQYF.